Detailed here is one TCR beta chain. Antigen unknown. A library of TCRbeta sequences, prepared with unique molecular identifiers, was generated. TCRdb itself ran the PCR reads through MiXCR, one entry per CDR3 protein. The repertoire holds some 600,000 distinct CDR3 sequences, approximately 13% seen once, with 2.2% in the top ten. The sample is drawn from a study of T-cell reconstitution after alpha-beta-depleted transplantation in children. Trimming stripped 3 bases from V and 4 bases from J, with 18 bases between. The germline V gene encodes CDR1 LGHNA and CDR2 YSLEER. The CDR3 sequence is 17 residues long. Study conclusions and caveats: Reported findings indicate that, about two months after transplant, alpha-beta T cells came from several hundred expanded clones, which were derived from non-depleted graft cells. There were some patients whose high TCRbeta diversity at day 60 came from surviving recipient T cells and thymic progenitors.

The J gene is TRBJ2-2, the V gene TRBV4-3; maybe TRBD1 (6 bases). The sequencing here drew on PBMCs, mostly from graft donor cells, taken 360 days after TCRalphabeta/CD19-depleted stem cell transplant. This receptor was obtained from a male patient between 5 and 17 years old who had a stem cell transplant for acute myeloid leukemia, so the T cells may come from the graft donor. The DNA for the CDR3 is TGCGCCAGCAGCCATTCAGGGGCAGGGTATGGCACCGGGGAGCTGTTTTTT. Translating it yields CASSHSGAGYGTGELFF.